Sequencing of this T cell receptor beta chain was carried out in a study of CD8 T cells in Susac syndrome. After extraction with the RNeasy kit, about 0.5 to 1 ug of the RNA was reverse transcribed using random hexamers. TCRdb used MiXCR to reprocess the immunoSEQ multiplex PCR reads, holding one entry per CDR3 protein. The data show approximately 170,000 distinct CDR3 sequences, about 94% seen once. The TCR comes from a human donor in good health. Specimen: CD4+ T cells from PBMCs.

The CDR3 is CASSQGVGGWIRADTQYF. CDR3 coding DNA: TGCGCCAGCAGCCAAGGAGTCGGCGGATGGATTCGGGCAGATACGCAGTATTTT. This sequence joins TRBV4-1 and TRBJ2-3; D is ambiguous. The CDR3 spans 18 residues. Germline CDR1 is MGHRA and CDR2 is YSYEKL. Deletions cut 1 base from V and 4 bases from J, with 21 bases between.